The rows below give T cell receptor beta chains drawn from one sample of a study of blood T cell repertoires in COVID-19. TCRdb's copy holds only in-frame clones and misses some; the assay was immunoSEQ multiplex PCR. The sample holds hundreds of thousands of clones, about 73% seen once. The specimen sequenced was peripheral blood. Every receptor here comes from a woman of 80 years or more with acute or convalescent COVID-19. The conserved cysteine and the conserved F or W are not part of the CDR3 here.

j_call v_call cdr3_aa
TRBJ2-7 TRBV5-1 ASSLELAGTGEQY
TRBJ2-1 TRBV10-1 ASSQRSGRRNEQF
TRBJ1-1 TRBV6-6 ASTRDREFPEAF
TRBJ2-7 TRBV3-1/TRBV3-2 ASSQGVTSGVTWYEQY
TRBJ2-7 TRBV5-4 ASRVTGTSGYEQY
TRBJ2-1 TRBV7-9 ASSSGQGSYNEQF
TRBJ2-7 TRBV27 ASSFARPTQPGYEQY
TRBJ2-2 TRBV7-9 ASRLQGPDTGELF
TRBJ1-6 TRBV7-2 ASTSGPRSPLH
TRBJ1-4 TRBV7-8 ASSGWTGGIEKLF
TRBJ2-5 TRBV4-2 ASSPSGGKQETQY
TRBJ2-5 TRBV27 ASSFRGKETQY
TRBJ2-5 TRBV3-1/TRBV3-2 ASSQPSGNRETQY
TRBJ2-3 TRBV19 ASSILYPSGRTKGLSDTQY
TRBJ1-1 TRBV5-1 ASSSQGFEAF
TRBJ1-2 TRBV28 ASSSGSRAYGYT
TRBJ1-1 TRBV6-6 ASSYGTGLTEAF
TRBJ1-5 TRBV6-5 ASSDTPGGNQPQH
TRBJ2-7 TRBV11-3 ASSLGGGYEQY
TRBJ2-6 TRBV6-4 ASKVDSGANVLT